One and the same sample provided the 25 T cell receptor beta chains below, sequenced in a study of brain metastases from non-small cell lung cancer. Some clones are missing from TCRdb's copy, which holds only in-frame ones; the method was immunoSEQ multiplex PCR. Of approximately 2,500 clones listed, about four fifths are singletons. Input material: tissue from a brain metastasis. The source of these receptors is a donor aged 40 or older with non-small cell lung cancer.

The chain is built from TRBV9 and TRBJ1-6; no reliable D call. V was shortened by 3 bases and J by 4 bases, with 11 bases between the two germline ends. Germline V CDR1 and CDR2: SGDLS, YYNGEE. This CDR3 contains 15 residues. CDR3 nucleotide sequence: TGTGCCAGCAGCGAAACCGTGGGGTATAATTCACCCCTCCACTTT. It encodes CASSETVGYNSPLHF. Complete variable domain (other parts from reference TRBV9 and TRBJ1-6): DSGVTQTPKHLITATGQRVTLRCSPRSGDLSVYWYQQSLDQGLQFLIQYYNGEERAKGNILERFSAQQFPDLHSELNLSSLELGDSALYFCASSETVGYNSPLHFGNGTRLTVT.

The rearrangement links TRBV28 to TRBJ1-1; 7 bases agree with TRBD1. Germline loops: CDR1 MDHEN, CDR2 SYDVKM. This CDR3 contains 18 residues. Trimming at V came to 5 bases and at J to 1 base, leaving 16 bases not matched to a gene. This CDR3 reads CASSPLRQGLRRNTEAFF. CDR3 nucleotides: TGTGCCAGCAGTCCTCTTAGACAGGGCCTCCGGAGGAACACTGAAGCTTTCTTT.

The rearrangement joins TRBV6-6 to TRBJ2-7, with D unclear. The V end was cut by 2 bases, the J end by 7 bases, with 6 bases between. The CDR3 has 11 amino acids. CDR1 MNHNY and CDR2 SVGAGI come from the germline V gene (reference sequence). CDR3 sequence (DNA): TGTGCCAGCAGTTACATGGGGGAGCAGTACTTC. Its protein is CASSYMGEQYF.

The chain links TRBV28 to TRBJ1-2; D uncertain. The CDR3 sequence is 11 residues long. V was shortened by 5 bases and J by 8 bases, with 9 bases between the two germline ends. Germline assignment: CDR1 MDHEN and CDR2 SYDVKM. Here the CDR3 DNA reads TGTGCCAGCAGTGGAAAAGAAGGCTACACCTTC. It specifies CASSGKEGYTF.

The gene calls are TRBV7-9 and TRBJ1-1; 7 bases agree with TRBD1. The CDR3 has 14 amino acids. The ends lost 5 bases at V and 2 bases at J; junction bases unmatched: 5. CDR1 and CDR2 (germline): SEHNR, FQNEAQ (reference sequence). The CDR3 here is CASSRGTANTEAFF. The CDR3 DNA is TGTGCCAGCAGCCGCGGGACAGCAAACACTGAAGCTTTCTTT.

This sequence joins TRBV5-6 and TRBJ1-1, with 7 bases identical to TRBD1. Losses at the gene ends were 5 bases for V and 6 bases for J; bases not matched to a gene: 10. Germline V gene lookup returns CDR1 SGHDT and CDR2 YYEEEE. The CDR3 extends over 14 amino acids. CDR3 loop: CASRRQGPGPEAFF. The CDR3 bases are TGTGCCAGCAGGAGACAGGGCCCGGGCCCTGAAGCTTTCTTT.

The CDR3 protein is CASSSIPGLAAEQFF. The CDR3 bases are TGTGCCAGCAGTTCCATTCCGGGACTAGCGGCCGAGCAGTTCTTC. The genes are TRBV7-3 and TRBJ2-1; TRBD2 matches 11 bases. The CDR3 consists of 15 residues. Germline V CDR1 and CDR2: SGHTA, FQGTGA. V was clipped by 6 bases and J by 10 bases; unmatched bases: 11.

The chain carries TRBV19 and TRBJ1-5, with TRBD1 matching over 10 bases. CDR3 length: 15 amino acids. V was clipped by 9 bases and J by 3 bases; unmatched bases: 8. CDR1 and CDR2 (germline): LNHDA, SQIVND (reference sequence). CDR3 sequence (DNA): TGTGCCAGCATCGGGACAGGGGTGGTCAATCAGCCCCAGCATTTT. Amino acids: CASIGTGVVNQPQHF.

The V and J genes are TRBV9 and TRBJ2-7; possibly TRBD2 for D (6 bases). Trimming left V 0 bases short and J 2 bases short, with 9 bases between. The CDR3 spans 14 residues. Germline loops: CDR1 SGDLS, CDR2 YYNGEE. CDR3 DNA sequence: TGTGCCAGCAGCGTAGTTCCGGGAGCCTACGAGCAGTACTTC. It translates to CASSVVPGAYEQYF.

This clone was observed a single time. The V call is TRBV4-1, the J call TRBJ1-1, with D hard to call. Trimming removed 3 bases from V and 0 bases from J, with 8 bases in between. This CDR3 has 14 residues. CDR1 MGHRA and CDR2 YSYEKL come from the germline V gene. This CDR3 is CASSHTPLNTEAFF. DNA of the CDR3: TGCGCCAGCAGCCACACCCCCCTGAACACTGAAGCTTTCTTT.

This clone was detected only once. The chain links TRBV14 to TRBJ2-2; 9 bases align to TRBD2. Losses at the gene ends were 5 bases for V and 4 bases for J; bases not matched to a gene: 5. The CDR3 sequence is 15 residues long. Germline V lookup: CDR1 SGHDN, CDR2 FVKESK. CDR3: CASSVGAGGTGELFF. The CDR3 DNA is TGTGCCAGCAGCGTAGGAGCGGGGGGCACCGGGGAGCTGTTTTTT.

This chain links TRBV10-2 with TRBJ1-1; D call uncertain. V was trimmed by 2 bases and J by 1 base, leaving 11 bases between them. The length of the CDR3 is 15 residues. Germline V gives CDR1 WSHSY, CDR2 SAAADI. The CDR3 nucleotides are TGCGCCAGCAGTGAGCCGAGGCGGGGGAACACTGAAGCTTTCTTT. Translating it yields CASSEPRRGNTEAFF.

V usage is TRBV11-3 and J usage is TRBJ2-7; a weak D match, TRBD2 (5 bases). Trimming left V 0 bases short and J 0 bases short, with 9 bases between. The CDR3 runs to 15 residues. Germline CDR1 reads SGHNT; CDR2 reads YENEEA. CDR3 protein: CASSLEFGGSYEQYF. The CDR3 nucleotides read TGTGCCAGCAGCTTAGAATTCGGAGGCTCCTACGAGCAGTACTTC. Based on the CDR3 plus reference TRBV11-3 and TRBJ2-7, the full variable domain is EAGVVQSPRYKIIEKKQPVAFWCNPISGHNTLYWYLQNLGQGPELLIRYENEEAVDDSQLPKDRFSAERLKGVDSTLKIQPAELGDSAVYLCASSLEFGGSYEQYFGPGTRLTVT.

This clone has a handful of counts. The V call is TRBV27, the J call TRBJ1-5; weak D call: TRBD1 (5 bases). CDR1 MNHEY and CDR2 SMNVEV come from the germline V gene (reference sequence). The CDR3 sequence is 14 residues long. Trimming took 2 bases from V and 8 from J, leaving 13 bases between them. The CDR3 sequence is CASSLGGREEPQHF. CDR3 DNA: TGTGCCAGCAGTTTAGGGGGGAGAGAGGAGCCCCAGCATTTT.

V gene TRBV3-1 (or the pseudogene TRBV3-2) combines with J gene TRBJ2-2, with TRBD2 matching 10 bases. The junction had 9 bases not matched to a gene; V was cut back by 0 bases and J by 5 bases. The CDR3 has 18 amino acids. Germline CDR1 and CDR2: LGHDT and YNNKEL (reference sequence). The CDR3 sequence: CASSQESLAGVYTGELFF. The DNA of the CDR3 is TGTGCCAGCAGCCAAGAAAGCCTAGCGGGAGTCTATACCGGGGAGCTGTTTTTT.

The chain has TRBV4-3 and TRBJ1-2, with unresolved D. V lost 1 base to trimming and J lost 7 bases, with 7 bases between them. Germline V gives CDR1 LGHNA, CDR2 YSLEER. CDR3 size: 12 residues. The CDR3 DNA reads TGCGCCAGCAGCCAAGTTTCGGGTGGCTACACCTTC. As protein: CASSQVSGGYTF.

The rearrangement joins TRBV7-3 to TRBJ2-2; D gene ambiguous. The germline V and J ends were trimmed by 5 bases and 5 bases, with 9 bases remaining between them. Germline CDR1 reads SGHTA; CDR2 reads FQGTGA. This CDR3 has 13 amino acids. The CDR3 DNA reads as TGTGCCAGCAGCCCGAAGTTAACCGGGGAGCTGTTTTTT. This translates into CASSPKLTGELFF.

The chain joins TRBV28 to TRBJ2-4; D might be TRBD1 (5 bases). CDR3 size: 14 residues. Germline CDR1 MDHEN, CDR2 SYDVKM. The V and J ends lost 3 bases and 3 bases respectively, with 9 bases between them. CDR3 sequence (DNA): TGTGCCAGCAGTTTTGCAGGGAACAAAAACATTCAGTACTTC. Translated, it gives CASSFAGNKNIQYF.

The chain is built from TRBV6-5 and TRBJ2-4; TRBD1 or TRBD2 may be the D gene (5 bases each). Germline values: CDR1 MNHEY, CDR2 SVGAGI. Trimming shortened V by 5 bases and J by 6 bases, and 11 bases separated the two germline ends. CDR3 length: 13 residues. CDR3 sequence: CASSTLGVNIQYF. The CDR3 DNA reads TGTGCCAGCAGTACTCTGGGGGTAAACATTCAGTACTTC.

V and J are TRBV10-3 and TRBJ1-2; D might be TRBD1 (5 bases). V lost 6 bases, J lost 4 bases, and 21 bases lay in between. The CDR3 is 16 amino acids. Germline V gene lookup returns CDR1 ENHRY and CDR2 SYGVKD. The CDR3 nucleotides are TGTGCCATCAGACCTAGTGGGACCGCGCATTCCTATGGCTACACCTTC. It is translated as CAIRPSGTAHSYGYTF.

The V call is TRBV16, the J call TRBJ2-3, with D hard to call. The CDR3 spans 13 residues. The germline V gene has CDR1 KGHSY and CDR2 FQNENV. V was trimmed by 1 base and J by 3 bases, leaving 5 bases between them. CDR3 in amino acids: CASSQFGTDTQYF. As DNA, the CDR3 is TGTGCCAGCAGCCAATTTGGGACAGATACGCAGTATTTT. The variable domain in full, completed from reference TRBV16 and TRBJ2-3, reads GEEVAQTPKHLVRGEGQKAKLYCAPIKGHSYVFWYQQVLKNEFKFLISFQNENVFDETGMPKERFSAKCLPNSPCSLEIQATKLEDSAVYFCASSQFGTDTQYFGPGTRLTVL.

The V call is TRBV9, the J call TRBJ2-7, with D perhaps matching TRBD1 or TRBD2 (5 bases each). The V and J ends lost 2 bases and 10 bases respectively, with 25 bases between them. Germline V CDR1 and CDR2: SGDLS, YYNGEE. The CDR3 contains 16 residues. CDR3 sequence (DNA): TGTGCCAGCAGCGTCGCAGGGCTTGGCGGGTTCTCCTTACAGTACTTC. Its protein is CASSVAGLGGFSLQYF.

This chain joins TRBV4-1 and TRBJ1-3; 8 nucleotides line up with TRBD1. Trimming cost V 3 bases and J 4 bases; bases outside gene matches: 5. Germline CDR1 reads MGHRA; CDR2 reads YSYEKL. This CDR3 has 15 amino acids. The CDR3 nucleotides read TGCGCCAGCAGCCAGCAGACAGGGGCGGGAAACACCATATATTTT. The encoded protein is CASSQQTGAGNTIYF.

The rearrangement links TRBV27 to TRBJ2-5; the D is unclear. Germline CDR1 is MNHEY and CDR2 is SMNVEV (reference sequence). Between the trimmed V and J ends, which lost 2 bases and 5 bases, there was a span of 9 bases. This CDR3 has 13 residues. The CDR3 DNA reads TGTGCCAGCAGTTTAATTCCCGTGGAGACCCAGTACTTC. Residues: CASSLIPVETQYF.

This clone appeared a single time. The J gene is TRBJ2-3, the V gene TRBV5-6; 10 bases are a match to TRBD1. The germline V gene has CDR1 SGHDT and CDR2 YYEEEE. The ends lost 1 base at V and 4 bases at J; junction bases unmatched: 3. This CDR3 is built from 15 residues. The CDR3 DNA follows: TGTGCCAGCAGCTTGTGGGACAGGGGTCCAGATACGCAGTATTTT. Protein sequence: CASSLWDRGPDTQYF.